The 21 T cell receptor beta chains below all came from one sample that was sequenced in a study of T cells in Graves' hyperthyroidism and ophthalmopathy. Amplified TCR beta CDR3 regions came from RNA transcripts. An initial round of RT-PCR targeting the TCR CDR3 relied on the HTBI primer set. TCRdb re-called the multiplex PCR reads through MiXCR, storing one row per CDR3 protein. There are 300,000 or so distinct CDR3 sequences in the sample; about 18% occur only once, and over 50% lies in the top ten. Sequenced sample: blood. The receptors originated from a woman in her sixties or seventies with Graves' ophthalmopathy.

This clonotype showed up many times. V gene TRBV3-1 combines with J gene TRBJ2-7; D unclear. In germline, CDR1 is LGHDT, CDR2 YNNKEL (reference sequence). This CDR3 comprises 16 residues. The V and J ends lost 1 base and 3 bases respectively, with 16 bases between them. CDR3 residues: CASSQGTSAPNYEQYF. As DNA, the CDR3 is TGTGCCAGCAGCCAAGGAACGAGCGCCCCAAACTACGAGCAGTACTTC.

The CDR3 loop reads CASSLQGLSYEQYF. DNA of the CDR3: TGTGCCAGCAGCTTACAGGGACTTTCCTACGAGCAGTACTTC. The rearrangement uses TRBV7-2 and TRBJ2-7, with D possibly being TRBD2 (6 bases). The V gene lost 2 bases and the J gene lost 1 base, with 9 bases spanning the gap. This CDR3 comprises 14 residues. Germline V gene lookup returns CDR1 SGHTA and CDR2 FQGNSA.

This clonotype showed up many times. The chain joins TRBV18 to TRBJ1-1; 9 bases are shared with TRBD1. The CDR3 has 15 amino acids. V was clipped by 2 bases and J by 4 bases; unmatched bases: 5. CDR1 is KGHSH and CDR2 is LQKENI in the germline V gene. CDR3 loop: CASSPNRQGVTEAFF. The CDR3 nucleotides are TGTGCCAGCTCACCAAATCGACAGGGGGTCACTGAAGCTTTCTTT.

This sequence joins TRBV11-3 and TRBJ2-1; either TRBD1 or TRBD2 may fit D (5 bases each). The V end was cut by 4 bases, the J end by 6 bases, with 13 bases between. This CDR3 contains 14 residues. The V gene's germline CDR1 is SGHNT and CDR2 YENEEA. The CDR3 sequence: CASSSSGTLNEQFF. The CDR3 nucleotides are TGTGCCAGCAGCTCATCCGGGACCCTCAATGAGCAGTTCTTC.

This clonotype appeared many times. The J gene is TRBJ1-1, the V gene TRBV6-1; 7 positions match TRBD1. The J segment lost 5 bases and the V segment lost 2 bases, leaving 5 bases of the junction unmatched. The CDR3 totals 14 residues. The germline V gene has CDR1 MNHNS and CDR2 SASEGT. The CDR3 DNA is TGTGCCAGCAGTGAAACAGGGGCGGAAACTGAAGCTTTCTTT. Its translation is CASSETGAETEAFF.

To note about this clonotype: A clone one base away is much larger, so this may be a read error. The chain employs TRBV5-4 and TRBJ2-7; weak D call: TRBD2 (5 bases). CDR3 length: 13 amino acids. Germline V gene data show CDR1 as SGHNT and CDR2 as YYREEE (reference sequence). As DNA, the CDR3 is TGTGCCAGCAACTTGGAGGTAAGCTCCGAGCAGTACTTC. Protein product: CASNLEVSSEQYF.

This clonotype was observed at least ten times. J is TRBJ2-5 and V is TRBV27; 7 bases map to TRBD2. CDR3 size: 16 residues. The germline V gene encodes CDR1 MNHEY and CDR2 SMNVEV (reference sequence). With V trimmed by 1 base and J by 4 bases, 9 bases remained unmatched. The CDR3 is CASSLLGGSGIETQYF. CDR3 DNA sequence: TGTGCCAGCAGTTTATTGGGCGGGAGCGGTATAGAGACCCAGTACTTC.

The chain recombines TRBV7-9 with TRBJ2-2, with D perhaps matching TRBD1 (6 bases). There are 13 residues in the CDR3. Per the germline V gene, CDR1 is SEHNR and CDR2 is FQNEAQ (reference sequence). The V end lost 10 bases, the J end lost 3 bases, and 12 bases lay between the germline ends. DNA of the CDR3: TGTGCCATCACAGGGAAAGACACCGGGGAGCTGTTTTTT. It encodes CAITGKDTGELFF.

As for this clonotype: It may be a read error: a sequence one base away is much more abundant. In this CDR3 the conserved last residue, phenylalanine or tryptophan, is missing, so a read error is likely. The CDR3 bases are TGTGCCAGCGGAGGACAGGGGCCCTTCTCTGGGGCCAACGTCCTGACTTCC. Encoded protein: CASGGQGPFSGANVLTS. The V and J genes are TRBV27 and TRBJ2-6; 9 nucleotides align to TRBD1. The germline V gene encodes CDR1 MNHEY and CDR2 SMNVEV (reference sequence). CDR3 length: 17 amino acids. The V segment lost 8 bases and the J segment 0 bases; nucleotides outside the gene matches: 8.

This clonotype was observed many times. The chain uses TRBV2 and TRBJ2-5; TRBD2 might be the D (6 bases). The germline CDR1 and CDR2 sequences are SNHLY and FYNNEI. The germline V and J ends were trimmed by 2 bases and 1 base, with 11 bases remaining between them. The CDR3 spans 15 residues. Written as DNA, the CDR3 is TGTGCCAGCAGTGAATCACTAGCCGTCCAAGAGACCCAGTACTTC. This codes for CASSESLAVQETQYF.

This clonotype has a count of ten or more. The chain recombines TRBV4-2 with TRBJ2-3, with TRBD2 identical over 8 bases. This CDR3 spans 15 amino acids. The V segment lost 1 base and the J segment 1 base; nucleotides outside the gene matches: 1. Looked up from germline, CDR1 is LGHNA and CDR2 is YNFKEQ. The CDR3 region has the DNA TGTGCCAGCAGCCAAGCGACTAGCGGCACAGATACGCAGTATTTT. It is translated as CASSQATSGTDTQYF.

This clonotype showed up just a few times. The chain is built from TRBV7-3 and TRBJ2-7; 7 bases align to TRBD2. This CDR3 comprises 15 residues. CDR1 and CDR2 (germline): SGHTA, FQGTGA. The junction had 7 bases not matched to a gene; V was cut back by 0 bases and J by 5 bases. CDR3 in amino acids: CASSLTNAAGNEQYF. The CDR3 DNA sequence: TGTGCCAGCAGCTTAACGAATGCAGCGGGGAACGAGCAGTACTTC.

About this clonotype itself: A much larger clone differs from this one at a single base, so this may be a read error. V and J are TRBV6-9 and TRBJ2-3; D unresolved. CDR1 is MNHGY and CDR2 is SVAAGI in the germline V gene. CDR3 length equals 14 residues. CDR3 protein: CASSYDSVTDTRYF. As DNA, the CDR3 is TGTGCCAGCAGTTACGACTCCGTCACAGATACGCGGTATTTT.

The rearrangement uses TRBV5-5 and TRBJ1-4; 7 bases are shared with TRBD1. Per germline, CDR1 SGHKS and CDR2 YYEKEE (reference sequence). V shed 4 bases, J shed 7 bases, and the junction held 10 bases outside the gene matches. The CDR3 spans 15 residues. The CDR3 nucleotides are TGTGCCAGCAGCCCTTCGACAGGGTCATTTGAAAAACTGTTTTTT. Protein product: CASSPSTGSFEKLFF.

Note on this clonotype: This could be a read error, since a much larger clone is one nucleotide away. The CDR3 is CASSLWLAGSTQEAQYF. CDR3 sequence (DNA): TGTGCCAGCAGTTTGTGGCTAGCGGGTTCTACTCAAGAGGCCCAGTACTTC. The chain recombines TRBV28 with TRBJ2-5; TRBD2 agrees at 8 bases. The CDR3 is 17 residues long. Germline V lookup: CDR1 MDHEN, CDR2 SYDVKM.

This clonotype was seen ten or more times. The rearrangement links TRBV2 to TRBJ1-2; a possible D gene is TRBD1 (6 bases). The CDR3 covers 15 residues. V was cut by 3 bases and J by 1 base, with 12 bases left in between. Germline loops: CDR1 SNHLY, CDR2 FYNNEI. CDR3: CASSERKQGNYGYTF. CDR3 coding DNA: TGTGCCAGCAGTGAGCGCAAACAGGGTAACTATGGCTACACCTTC.

This chain uses TRBV9 with TRBJ1-3, with D tentatively TRBD1 (5 bases). There are 16 residues in the CDR3. V lost 0 bases and J 4 bases, leaving 14 bases between the germline ends. CDR1 and CDR2 (germline): SGDLS, YYNGEE. In nucleotides, the CDR3 is TGTGCCAGCAGCGTAGCTACGGGGGTGGACGGAAACACCATATATTTT. Translated, it gives CASSVATGVDGNTIYF.

J is TRBJ2-4 and V is TRBV10-2; no reliable D call. The CDR3 totals 14 residues. V was cut by 7 bases and J by 1 base, with 11 bases left in between. CDR1 and CDR2 (germline): WSHSY, SAAADI. The DNA for the CDR3 is TGCGCCAGCAAACTGGGCTTGGCCAAAAACATTCAGTACTTC. Amino acid sequence: CASKLGLAKNIQYF.

This clonotype was found many times. A read error is possible here, since a much larger clone lies one base away. V usage is TRBV11-1 and J usage is TRBJ1-1; 7 nucleotides align to TRBD1. Trimming cost V 4 bases and J 1 base; bases outside gene matches: 0. Germline CDR1 and CDR2: SGHAT and FQDESV (reference sequence). The CDR3 sequence is 13 residues long. DNA of the CDR3: TGTGCCAGCAGCTCAGGGGGGAACACTGAAGCTTTCTTT. Translated, it gives CASSSGGNTEAFF.

The chain joins TRBV3-1 to TRBJ1-4; D unresolved. This CDR3 has 13 residues. Germline CDR1 and CDR2: LGHDT and YNNKEL (reference sequence). Deletions cut 1 base from V and 6 bases from J, with 6 bases between. CDR3 bases: TGTGCCAGCAGCCAAGGCGGAGATGAAAAACTGTTTTTT. Its translation is CASSQGGDEKLFF. Full variable domain (outside the CDR3, taken from reference TRBV3-1 and TRBJ1-4): DTAVSQTPKYLVTQMGNDKSIKCEQNLGHDTMYWYKQDSKKFLKIMFSYNNKELIINETVPNRFSPKSPDKAHLNLHINSLELGDSAVYFCASSQGGDEKLFFGSGTQLSVL.

This clonotype has a count of ten or more. The V gene is TRBV7-3, the J gene TRBJ2-5; D might be TRBD1 or TRBD2, each matching 5 bases. Per the germline V gene, CDR1 is SGHTA and CDR2 is FQGTGA. The V end lost 5 bases, the J end lost 5 bases, and 15 bases lay between the germline ends. This CDR3 is 14 amino acids long. Here the CDR3 reads CASSLSGRVETQYF. For the CDR3, the DNA is TGTGCCAGCAGCCTTTCAGGGCGGGTTGAGACCCAGTACTTC.